One sample yielded the 5 T cell receptor beta chains listed below, sequenced in a study of preoperative IRX-2 immunotherapy in early breast cancer. Repertoires were generated with immunoSEQ multiplex PCR, while TCRdb's copy carries only in-frame clones and drops some. The table has more than 25,000 clones, around four fifths seen once. Treatment given: preoperative locoregional IRX-2 cytokine immunotherapy. This specimen was lymph node tissue, taken after IRX-2 immunotherapy. The receptor source for this set is a human donor with breast cancer.

The chain links TRBV18 to TRBJ1-6; 7 bases map to TRBD1. The CDR3 is 16 residues long. The junction had 5 bases not matched to a gene; V was cut back by 1 base and J by 5 bases. In germline, CDR1 is KGHSH, CDR2 LQKENI. As DNA, the CDR3 is TGTGCCAGCTCACCACAAGCCGGGACAGATAATTCACCCCTCCACTTT. It yields the protein CASSPQAGTDNSPLHF. The full variable domain, with the rest looked up from reference TRBV18 and TRBJ1-6, is NAGVMQNPRHLVRRRGQEARLRCSPMKGHSHVYWYRQLPEEGLKFMVYLQKENIIDESGMPKERFSAEFPKEGPSILRIQQVVRGDSAAYFCASSPQAGTDNSPLHFGNGTRLTVT.

J is TRBJ1-5 and V is TRBV6-8; TRBD1 aligns across 11 bases. CDR1 is MNHGY and CDR2 is SAAAGT in the germline V gene. V was clipped by 6 bases and J by 6 bases; unmatched bases: 7. This CDR3 region has 15 residues. This CDR3 is CASRGQGATGQPQHF. The CDR3, as DNA: TGTGCCAGCAGAGGACAGGGGGCAACGGGTCAGCCCCAGCATTTT.

This chain joins TRBV28 and TRBJ2-5; a weak D match, TRBD1 (6 bases). This CDR3 is built from 13 residues. The V gene's germline CDR1 is MDHEN and CDR2 SYDVKM. Between the trimmed V and J ends, which lost 6 bases and 0 bases, there was a span of 8 bases. CDR3 sequence (DNA): TGTGCCAGCAGCCCAGGGGACCAAGAGACCCAGTACTTC. Its protein is CASSPGDQETQYF.

The chain uses TRBV28 and TRBJ1-4; D is perhaps TRBD1 (5 bases). The CDR3 is made up of 17 amino acids. Germline lookup yields CDR1 MDHEN and CDR2 SYDVKM. V was clipped by 6 bases and J by 8 bases, with 25 bases between them. The CDR3 nucleotides are TGTGCCAGCAGCTCGGGGGACCTTATCAGGGCTAGAGAAAAACTGTTTTTT. Its translation is CASSSGDLIRAREKLFF.

CDR3 in amino acids: CASMEETGLMNTEAFF. CDR3 in DNA: TGTGCCAGTATGGAGGAAACAGGCTTGATGAACACTGAAGCTTTCTTT. This chain uses TRBV19 with TRBJ1-1, with D possibly TRBD1 on 5 matching bases. The V gene lost 7 bases and the J gene lost 0 bases, with 18 bases spanning the gap. CDR3 length equals 16 residues. From germline, CDR1 is LNHDA and CDR2 SQIVND (reference sequence).